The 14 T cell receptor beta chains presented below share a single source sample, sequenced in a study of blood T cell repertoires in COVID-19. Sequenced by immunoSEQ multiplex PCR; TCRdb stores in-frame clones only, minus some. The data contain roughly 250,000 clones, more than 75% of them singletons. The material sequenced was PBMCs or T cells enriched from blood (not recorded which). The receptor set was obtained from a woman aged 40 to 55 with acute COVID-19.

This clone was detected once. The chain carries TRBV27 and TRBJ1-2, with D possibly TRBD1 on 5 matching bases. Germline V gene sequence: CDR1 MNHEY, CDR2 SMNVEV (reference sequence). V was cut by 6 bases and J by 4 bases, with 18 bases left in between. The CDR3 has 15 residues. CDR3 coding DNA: TGTGCCAGCAGCCCCGTAGGGGCAAGGTTCTATGGCTACACCTTC. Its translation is CASSPVGARFYGYTF.

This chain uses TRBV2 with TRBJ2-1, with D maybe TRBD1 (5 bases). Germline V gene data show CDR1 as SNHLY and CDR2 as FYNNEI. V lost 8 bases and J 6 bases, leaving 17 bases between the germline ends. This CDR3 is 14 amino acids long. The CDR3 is CASAGSFGVNEQFF. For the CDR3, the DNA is TGTGCCAGCGCAGGGTCGTTTGGGGTCAATGAGCAGTTCTTC.

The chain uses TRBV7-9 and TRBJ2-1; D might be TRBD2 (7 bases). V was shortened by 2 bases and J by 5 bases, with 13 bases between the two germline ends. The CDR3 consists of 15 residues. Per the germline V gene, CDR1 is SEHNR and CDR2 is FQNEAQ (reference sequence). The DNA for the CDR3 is TGTGCCAGCAGCTTAATGGCGGGGGCAAACAATGAGCAGTTCTTC. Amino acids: CASSLMAGANNEQFF.

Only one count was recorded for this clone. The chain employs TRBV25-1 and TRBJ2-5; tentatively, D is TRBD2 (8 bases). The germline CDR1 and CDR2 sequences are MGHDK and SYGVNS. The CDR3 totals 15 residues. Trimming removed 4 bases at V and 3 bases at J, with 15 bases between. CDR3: CASSAGGTAKETQYF. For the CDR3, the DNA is TGTGCCAGCAGTGCGGGGGGGACAGCTAAAGAGACCCAGTACTTC.

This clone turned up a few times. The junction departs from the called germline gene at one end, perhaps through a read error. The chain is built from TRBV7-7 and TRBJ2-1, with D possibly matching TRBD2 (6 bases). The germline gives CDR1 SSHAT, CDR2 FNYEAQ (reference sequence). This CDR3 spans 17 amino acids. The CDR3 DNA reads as TGTGCTAGCAGCTTAAACGACGGGACTGCCCTTGGAAATGAGCAGTTCTTC. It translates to CASSLNDGTALGNEQFF.

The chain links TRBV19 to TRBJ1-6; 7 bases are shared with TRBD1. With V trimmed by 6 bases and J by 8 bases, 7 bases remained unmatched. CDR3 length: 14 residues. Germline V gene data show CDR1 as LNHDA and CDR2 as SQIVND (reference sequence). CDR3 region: CASSRQGADSPLHF. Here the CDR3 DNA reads TGTGCCAGTAGCCGACAGGGTGCGGATTCACCCCTCCACTTT. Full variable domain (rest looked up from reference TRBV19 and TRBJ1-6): DGGITQSPKYLFRKEGQNVTLSCEQNLNHDAMYWYRQDPGQGLRLIYYSQIVNDFQKGDIAEGYSVSREKKESFPLTVTSAQKNPTAFYLCASSRQGADSPLHFGNGTRLTVT.

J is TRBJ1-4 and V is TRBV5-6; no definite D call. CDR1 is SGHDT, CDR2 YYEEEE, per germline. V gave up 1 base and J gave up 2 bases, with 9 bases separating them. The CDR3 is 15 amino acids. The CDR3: CASSLTGRTNEKLFF. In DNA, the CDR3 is TGTGCCAGCAGCTTGACGGGGAGGACTAATGAAAAACTGTTTTTT.

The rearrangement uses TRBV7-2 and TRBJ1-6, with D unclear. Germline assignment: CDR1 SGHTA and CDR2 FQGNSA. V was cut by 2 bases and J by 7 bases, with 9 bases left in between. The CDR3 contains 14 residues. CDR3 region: CASSLQERNSPLHF. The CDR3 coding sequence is TGTGCCAGCAGCTTACAGGAACGGAATTCACCCCTCCACTTT.

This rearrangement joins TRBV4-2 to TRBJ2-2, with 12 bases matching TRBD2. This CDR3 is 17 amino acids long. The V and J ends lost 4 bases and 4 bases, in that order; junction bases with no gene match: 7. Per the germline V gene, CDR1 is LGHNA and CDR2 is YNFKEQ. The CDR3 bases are TGTGCCAGCAGCCTTCAGACTAGCGGGGGTCCCACCGGGGAGCTGTTTTTT. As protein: CASSLQTSGGPTGELFF.

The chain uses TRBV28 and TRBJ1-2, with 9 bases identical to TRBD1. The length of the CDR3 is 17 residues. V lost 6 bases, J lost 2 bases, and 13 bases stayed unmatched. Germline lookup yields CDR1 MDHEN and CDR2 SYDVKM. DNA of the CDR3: TGTGCCAGCAGCCCCGCCTCTCGGGACAGGGAGAACTATGGCTACACCTTC. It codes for CASSPASRDRENYGYTF.

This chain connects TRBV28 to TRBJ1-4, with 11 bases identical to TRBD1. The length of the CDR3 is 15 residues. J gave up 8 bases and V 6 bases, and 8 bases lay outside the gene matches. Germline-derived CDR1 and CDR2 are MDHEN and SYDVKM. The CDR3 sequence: CASSPRTGGMEKLFF. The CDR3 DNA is TGTGCCAGCAGCCCCAGGACAGGGGGCATGGAAAAACTGTTTTTT. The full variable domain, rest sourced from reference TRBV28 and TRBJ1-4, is DVKVTQSSRYLVKRTGEKVFLECVQDMDHENMFWYRQDPGLGLRLIYFSYDVKMKEKGDIPEGYSVSREKKERFSLILESASTNQTSMYLCASSPRTGGMEKLFFGSGTQLSVL.

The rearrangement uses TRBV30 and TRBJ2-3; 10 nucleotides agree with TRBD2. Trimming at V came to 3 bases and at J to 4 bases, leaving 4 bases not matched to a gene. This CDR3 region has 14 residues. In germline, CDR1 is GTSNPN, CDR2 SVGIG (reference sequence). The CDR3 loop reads CAWRLAGSPDTQYF. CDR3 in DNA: TGTGCCTGGAGACTAGCGGGAAGCCCAGATACGCAGTATTTT.

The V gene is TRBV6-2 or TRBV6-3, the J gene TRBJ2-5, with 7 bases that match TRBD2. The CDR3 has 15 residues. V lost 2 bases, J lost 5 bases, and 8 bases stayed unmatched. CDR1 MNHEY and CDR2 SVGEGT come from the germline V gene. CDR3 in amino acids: CASSYTGVGGETQYF. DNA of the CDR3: TGTGCCAGCAGTTACACTGGGGTCGGGGGGGAGACCCAGTACTTC.

The CDR3 here is CASSPAGAGTTNYGYTF. CDR3 DNA: TGTGCCAGCAGCCCGGCGGGGGCAGGCACTACTAACTATGGCTACACCTTC. The V and J genes are TRBV4-2 and TRBJ1-2; D may be TRBD1 (6 bases). CDR3 length equals 17 residues. V was trimmed by 4 bases and J by 0 bases, leaving 18 bases between them. Germline V CDR1 and CDR2: LGHNA, YNFKEQ.